Included here is one T cell receptor beta chain sequence, with context. Its antigen is still unknown. This entry comes from a study of CD8+CD57+ T cells in acquired aplastic anemia. Study-wide background: Mean DNA quantity obtained from sorted CD4+ and CD8+ cells was around 3.2 ug.

Points from the study as a whole: The same twenty-nine CD8+ CDR3 sequences occurred in patients and in controls. Significance was not reached for CD8+ Simpson's diversity between patients and controls.

Sequencing involved patients with CD8+CD57+ cell expansion previously shown by flow cytometry. The diagnosis in all patients was severe acquired aplastic anemia. The TCR beta profiling, which covered VDJ combination and CDR3 sequence, was carried out using genomic DNA as the template. TCRdb analysed the reads with MiXCR anew, one entry per CDR3 protein. The top ten hold roughly 60% of the sample, which has some 98,000 distinct CDR3 sequences, 65% to 70% seen once. Sequencing input: sorted CD4+, CD8+, or CD8+CD57+ T cells (not recorded which) from PBMCs. The sequence was obtained from a human donor with aplastic anemia.

Written as DNA, the CDR3 is TGCAGCGTTGAAATGGACGGGAGTCCATTCAATGAGCAGTTCTTC. Translation: CSVEMDGSPFNEQFF. The V and J genes are TRBV29-1 and TRBJ2-1; tentative D call: TRBD2 (6 bases). V was trimmed by 2 bases and J by 6 bases, leaving 17 bases between them. Germline V CDR1 and CDR2: SQVTM, ANQGSEA. This CDR3 comprises 15 residues.